This T cell receptor beta chain was identified during a study of cytomegalovirus exposure and HLA in healthy donors. The CDR3 runs 16 residues. The V segment lost 2 bases and the J segment 2 bases; nucleotides outside the gene matches: 3. Per germline, CDR1 SEHNR and CDR2 FQNEAQ (reference sequence). Amplification used 60 Vbeta primers and 13 Jbeta primers. Sequencing used immunoSEQ multiplex PCR; TCRdb keeps in-frame clones, though not all of them. The sample holds around 210,000 clones, roughly 78% seen once. This TCR was sampled from a boy aged 5-17 years in good health and CMV-seronegative. Sequencing was performed on PBMCs. The chain combines TRBV7-9 with TRBJ2-3; TRBD2 matches at 11 bases. The CDR3 sequence is CASSLRGLAVTDTQYF. The CDR3 region has the DNA TGTGCCAGCAGCTTAAGGGGACTAGCGGTCACAGATACGCAGTATTTT.